The next 11 T cell receptor beta chains were all read from a single sample in a study of Tregs in tolerant kidney transplant recipients (dated by TCRdb to between 2019 and 2020). The library was produced with the immunoSEQ multiplex PCR assay. Imported from immuneACCESS, the table was reduced by TCRdb to in-frame sequences with V and J called. These copies leave out some clones; in studies compared against another copy, an unresolved V gene accounts for under half, and the cause of the remainder is not known. In all, the sample holds 35,000 to 55,000 clones, and 91% of those were seen once. The ten largest clones represent about 0.63% of the sample. Sequencing was done on a sample of Tregs from blood. The receptors derive from a human donor in good health.

V usage is TRBV6-6 and J usage is TRBJ2-4; D not certain. Trimming took off 1 base at V and 8 bases at J, with 9 bases between the two ends. Germline V gene data show CDR1 as MNHNY and CDR2 as SVGAGI (reference sequence). This CDR3 is built from 13 residues. The CDR3 nucleotides read TGTGCCAGCAGTTACTTGGGCTTGTACATTCAGTACTTC. Translating gives CASSYLGLYIQYF.

The J gene is TRBJ2-7, the V gene TRBV10-3; D is perhaps TRBD1 (6 bases). This CDR3 spans 15 amino acids. Germline-derived CDR1 and CDR2 are ENHRY and SYGVKD. The ends were cut back, 5 bases at V and 0 bases at J, with 14 bases in the middle. The CDR3 coding sequence is TGTGCCATCAGTTCCGGGACACCGAGCTCCTACGAGCAGTACTTC. Its translation is CAISSGTPSSYEQYF.

This clone was recorded a few times. J is TRBJ1-2 and V is TRBV6-1; 8 bases are a match to TRBD1. V lost 4 bases and J lost 5; bases outside the gene matches: 3. Germline V CDR1 and CDR2: MNHNS, SASEGT. The CDR3 extends over 13 amino acids. The CDR3, as DNA: TGTGCCAGCAGTGGACAGGGGCGGTATGGCTACACCTTC. Its protein is CASSGQGRYGYTF.

The V and J genes are TRBV5-1 and TRBJ2-7, with TRBD1 matching over 8 bases. Germline CDR1 is SGHRS and CDR2 is YFSETQ. With V trimmed by 4 bases and J by 1 base, 7 bases remained unmatched. This CDR3 has 15 amino acids. For the CDR3, the DNA is TGCGCCAGCAGCACGGACAGGGCGGTTTCCTACGAGCAGTACTTC. Protein product: CASSTDRAVSYEQYF.

This chain joins TRBV10-3 and TRBJ1-5; D remains ambiguous. V was trimmed by 4 bases and J by 5 bases, leaving 15 bases between them. CDR1 is ENHRY, CDR2 SYGVKD, per germline. The CDR3 consists of 15 residues. CDR3 coding DNA: TGTGCCATCAGTGTTGGTTGGGGTGACGATCAGCCCCAGCATTTT. As protein: CAISVGWGDDQPQHF.

The chain employs TRBV19 and TRBJ1-2; TRBD1 aligns across 8 bases. CDR3 length equals 14 residues. Germline V gene sequence: CDR1 LNHDA, CDR2 SQIVND (reference sequence). Trimming removed 3 bases from V and 4 bases from J; junction bases left unmatched: 4. The DNA for the CDR3 is TGTGCCAGTAGTATGGCGGGGACAGGCTATGGCTACACCTTC. This gives the protein CASSMAGTGYGYTF.

The chain recombines TRBV5-1 with TRBJ2-7, with a weak D call TRBD1 (5 bases). Trimming removed 4 bases from V and 3 bases from J, with 17 bases in between. Germline CDR1 SGHRS, CDR2 YFSETQ. CDR3 length: 15 amino acids. In nucleotides, the CDR3 is TGCGCCAGCAGCCCTAGTCAGGGTTACGGCTACGAGCAGTACTTC. Translating it yields CASSPSQGYGYEQYF. The full variable domain, completed using reference TRBV5-1 and TRBJ2-7, is KAGVTQTPRYLIKTRGQQVTLSCSPISGHRSVSWYQQTPGQGLQFLFEYFSETQRNKGNFPGRFSGRQFSNSRSEMNVSTLELGDSALYLCASSPSQGYGYEQYFGPGTRLTVT.

CDR3 nucleotides: TGTGCCAGCAGCCGGACAGACTATGGCTACACCTTC. Translation gives CASSRTDYGYTF. J is TRBJ1-2 and V is TRBV7-9, with TRBD1 as a possible D gene (6 bases). CDR1 is SEHNR, CDR2 FQNEAQ, per germline (reference sequence). The CDR3 is 12 amino acids. V gave up 5 bases and J gave up 3 bases, with 7 bases separating them.

With respect to this clone: Germline is not matched at one junction end, which may reflect a read error. The gene calls are TRBV6-1 and TRBJ2-7; D unclear. The CDR3 consists of 9 residues. CDR1 MNHNS and CDR2 SASEGT come from the germline V gene. The chain's CDR3 is CASGLAWFF. The CDR3 nucleotides read TGTGCCAGCGGGTTGGCGTGGTTCTTC.

The gene calls are TRBV11-3 and TRBJ2-2; D might be TRBD1 or TRBD2, each matching 5 bases. V was trimmed by 5 bases and J by 3 bases, leaving 13 bases between them. The CDR3 covers 15 residues. Germline V gene sequence: CDR1 SGHNT, CDR2 YENEEA. As DNA, the CDR3 is TGTGCCAGCAGCCGACGGGACGGAGACACCGGGGAGCTGTTTTTT. Amino acids: CASSRRDGDTGELFF.

This clone has a single count. The CDR3 protein is CASSPQPGGNQPQHF. The CDR3 coding sequence is TGCGCCAGCAGCCCACAGCCGGGGGGCAATCAGCCCCAGCATTTT. V and J are TRBV5-1 and TRBJ1-5; weak D call: TRBD1 (5 bases). The CDR3 runs 15 residues. V was shortened by 4 bases and J by 2 bases, with 13 bases between the two germline ends. CDR1 SGHRS and CDR2 YFSETQ come from the germline V gene. Using reference TRBV5-1 and TRBJ1-5 for the parts outside the CDR3, the full variable domain is KAGVTQTPRYLIKTRGQQVTLSCSPISGHRSVSWYQQTPGQGLQFLFEYFSETQRNKGNFPGRFSGRQFSNSRSEMNVSTLELGDSALYLCASSPQPGGNQPQHFGDGTRLSIL.